Listed below are T cell receptor beta chains from one sample, sequenced in a study of cytomegalovirus exposure and HLA in healthy donors. This table comes from immunoSEQ multiplex PCR, and its TCRdb copy is limited to in-frame clones, with some not included. Found here are under 200,000 clones, less than 90% of them singletons; the top ten hold roughly 0.34%. Sequencing was done on a sample of PBMCs. These receptors originate from a woman between 25 and 40 years old in good health and CMV-seronegative. Both conserved end residues are part of each CDR3. The order of the fields is clone size, V gene, J gene, D gene, CDR3 protein, CDR3 DNA. The D gene is left open where the match is weak. The size of a clone is reported for some rows only, either as once, few or many, or as a class for expanded clones.

size: .
V: TRBV14
J: TRBJ1-1
D: TRBD1
CDR3: CASKPWSGTENTEAFF
DNA: TGTGCCAGCAAACCGTGGTCCGGGACAGAGAACACTGAAGCTTTCTTT

size: .
V: TRBV28
J: TRBJ1-2
D: TRBD1
CDR3: CAISTGDYGYTF
DNA: TGTGCCATCTCGACAGGGGACTATGGCTACACCTTC

size: .
V: TRBV4-1
J: TRBJ2-7
D: .
CDR3: CASSQDQGPAYEQYF
DNA: TGCGCCAGCAGCCAAGATCAGGGCCCTGCCTACGAGCAGTACTTC

size: .
V: TRBV5-4
J: TRBJ2-3
D: .
CDR3: CASSLTGTDTQYF
DNA: TGTGCCAGCAGCTTGACAGGCACAGATACGCAGTATTTT

size: once
V: TRBV6-5
J: TRBJ2-2
D: .
CDR3: CASSYPVTGELFF
DNA: TGTGCCAGCAGTTACCCGGTCACCGGGGAGCTGTTTTTT

size: .
V: TRBV5-4
J: TRBJ2-7
D: .
CDR3: CASSLKAGEQYF
DNA: TGTGCCAGCAGCTTGAAAGCAGGGGAGCAGTACTTC

size: .
V: TRBV2
J: TRBJ2-4
D: TRBD2
CDR3: CASSGTRLAKNIQYF
DNA: TGTGCCAGCAGTGGGACTAGACTAGCCAAAAACATTCAGTACTTC

size: once
V: TRBV9
J: TRBJ2-1
D: .
CDR3: CASTVDPHRDNEQFF
DNA: TGTGCCAGCACCGTAGATCCCCACCGGGACAATGAGCAGTTCTTC

size: .
V: TRBV2
J: TRBJ2-1
D: .
CDR3: CASSTSGSYNEQFF
DNA: TGTGCCAGCTCTACGTCCGGGAGTTACAATGAGCAGTTCTTC

size: .
V: TRBV2
J: TRBJ1-1
D: TRBD1
CDR3: CASSGTGDF
DNA: TGTGCCAGCAGTGGGACAGGGGACTTT

size: .
V: TRBV4-1
J: TRBJ1-2
D: .
CDR3: CASSLSTGRGLNTNYGYTF
DNA: TGCGCCAGCAGCCTTTCTACAGGAAGGGGACTAAACACTAACTATGGCTACACCTTC

size: .
V: TRBV7-3
J: TRBJ2-3
D: .
CDR3: CASSPQGGDTQYF
DNA: TGTGCCAGCAGCCCCCAGGGAGGCGATACGCAGTATTTT

size: .
V: TRBV10-3
J: TRBJ2-2
D: TRBD2
CDR3: CATEGTSHLNTGELFF
DNA: TGTGCCACCGAGGGGACTAGCCACTTAAACACCGGGGAGCTGTTTTTT

size: .
V: TRBV5-5
J: TRBJ2-1
D: TRBD2
CDR3: CASSLAGGADEQFF
DNA: TGTGCCAGCAGTCTAGCGGGGGGAGCGGATGAGCAGTTCTTC

size: .
V: TRBV27
J: TRBJ1-1
D: .
CDR3: CASSFGPETNTEAFF
DNA: TGTGCCAGCAGTTTTGGGCCCGAGACGAACACTGAAGCTTTCTTT

size: few
V: TRBV6-6
J: TRBJ2-7
D: .
CDR3: CASSWAGLNEQYF
DNA: TGTGCCAGCAGTTGGGCGGGATTGAACGAGCAGTACTTC

size: .
V: TRBV13
J: TRBJ1-1
D: .
CDR3: CASRAIEGGAMNTEAFF
DNA: TGTGCCAGCAGGGCTATAGAGGGCGGCGCCATGAACACTGAAGCTTTCTTT

size: .
V: TRBV5-1
J: TRBJ2-5
D: .
CDR3: CASSLAIATSYQETQYF
DNA: TGCGCCAGCAGCTTGGCCATAGCTACCTCGTACCAAGAGACCCAGTACTTC

size: .
V: TRBV6-1
J: TRBJ1-3
D: .
CDR3: CASSEVQGSSGNTIYF
DNA: TGTGCCAGCAGTGAAGTCCAGGGTTCCTCTGGAAACACCATATATTTT

size: few
V: TRBV29-1
J: TRBJ2-5
D: .
CDR3: CSVSYRALETQYF
DNA: TGCAGCGTCTCCTACAGGGCTTTGGAGACCCAGTACTTC

size: .
V: TRBV7-9
J: TRBJ2-5
D: TRBD2
CDR3: CASSLDLISGEETQYF
DNA: TGTGCCAGCAGCTTAGATCTTATTAGCGGGGAAGAGACCCAGTACTTC

size: .
V: TRBV5-1
J: TRBJ2-7
D: TRBD1
CDR3: CASSLEGTGVYEQYF
DNA: TGCGCCAGCAGCTTGGAAGGGACAGGGGTCTACGAGCAGTACTTC

size: .
V: TRBV7-9
J: TRBJ2-3
D: TRBD2
CDR3: CSSSPSGRELDTQYF
DNA: TGTTCCAGCAGCCCTAGCGGGAGGGAATTAGATACGCAGTATTTT

size: .
V: TRBV28
J: TRBJ1-2
D: .
CDR3: CASSLRDYGYTF
DNA: TGTGCCAGCAGTTTGAGGGATTATGGCTACACCTTC

size: .
V: TRBV6-4
J: TRBJ2-3
D: .
CDR3: CASTHTAETSTDTQYF
DNA: TGTGCCAGCACTCACACAGCAGAAACTAGCACAGATACGCAGTATTTT

size: .
V: TRBV11-2
J: TRBJ2-1
D: .
CDR3: CASSLSQQTKYNEQFF
DNA: TGTGCCAGCAGCTTATCTCAACAGACAAAATACAATGAGCAGTTCTTC

size: .
V: TRBV19
J: TRBJ2-7
D: TRBD1
CDR3: CASSIPGTGNEQYF
DNA: TGTGCCAGTAGTATTCCCGGGACAGGGAACGAGCAGTACTTC

size: .
V: TRBV28
J: TRBJ2-2
D: TRBD1
CDR3: CASSSPGQDLTGELFF
DNA: TGTGCCAGCAGTTCTCCGGGACAGGACCTCACCGGGGAGCTGTTTTTT

size: .
V: TRBV28
J: TRBJ1-2
D: TRBD1
CDR3: CASSLGTGDLSGYGYTF
DNA: TGTGCCAGCAGTTTGGGAACAGGGGACCTCTCGGGCTATGGCTACACCTTC

size: .
V: TRBV27
J: TRBJ2-7
D: .
CDR3: CASSPTVGGYEQYF
DNA: TGTGCCAGCAGCCCGACGGTCGGCGGCTACGAGCAGTACTTC

size: .
V: TRBV27
J: TRBJ2-2
D: .
CDR3: CASSWASARLNTGELFF
DNA: TGTGCCAGCAGTTGGGCTAGCGCACGGCTCAACACCGGGGAGCTGTTTTTT

size: few
V: TRBV28
J: TRBJ2-5
D: TRBD1
CDR3: CASSPGGGETQYF
DNA: TGTGCCAGCTCCCCAGGGGGTGGAGAGACCCAGTACTTC

size: .
V: TRBV5-1
J: TRBJ2-3
D: TRBD2
CDR3: CASARGTGGRGTDTQYF
DNA: TGCGCCAGCGCCCGCGGGACGGGGGGGCGGGGCACAGATACGCAGTATTTT

size: .
V: TRBV11-2
J: TRBJ2-3
D: TRBD2
CDR3: CASSSPRGLAGTQYF
DNA: TGTGCCAGCAGCTCACCCCGAGGACTAGCAGGGACGCAGTATTTT

size: .
V: TRBV7-8
J: TRBJ1-5
D: .
CDR3: CASSLGRGGLSGQPQHF
DNA: TGTGCCAGCAGCTTAGGCCGTGGGGGGTTATCGGGTCAGCCCCAGCATTTT

size: .
V: TRBV19
J: TRBJ2-7
D: TRBD1
CDR3: CASSYRDSSYEQYF
DNA: TGTGCCAGTAGTTACCGGGACAGCTCCTACGAGCAGTACTTC

size: few
V: TRBV10-1
J: TRBJ2-2
D: .
CDR3: CASSKLSTGELFF
DNA: TGCGCCAGCAGCAAACTATCCACCGGGGAGCTGTTTTTT

size: .
V: TRBV4-2
J: TRBJ2-7
D: TRBD2
CDR3: CATQKERGYEQYF
DNA: TGTGCTACCCAAAAGGAGCGGGGCTACGAGCAGTACTTC

size: .
V: TRBV18
J: TRBJ2-4
D: .
CDR3: CASSRTDKNIQYF
DNA: TGTGCCAGCTCACGGACAGACAAAAACATTCAGTACTTC

size: .
V: TRBV5-4
J: TRBJ2-5
D: TRBD2
CDR3: CASSRLAGGHRGQETQYF
DNA: TGTGCCAGCAGCCGACTAGCGGGGGGCCATAGGGGACAAGAGACCCAGTACTTC

size: .
V: TRBV6-1
J: TRBJ2-3
D: TRBD1
CDR3: CASSERFGTATDTQYF
DNA: TGTGCCAGCAGTGAAAGGTTCGGGACAGCGACAGATACGCAGTATTTT

size: .
V: TRBV29-1
J: TRBJ1-4
D: TRBD1
CDR3: CSVTTGGARKLFF
DNA: TGCAGCGTAACGACAGGGGGCGCGAGAAAACTGTTTTTT

size: .
V: TRBV5-1
J: TRBJ2-3
D: .
CDR3: CASSLAGSTDTQYF
DNA: TGCGCCAGCAGCTTGGCGGGGAGCACAGATACGCAGTATTTT

size: .
V: TRBV9
J: TRBJ1-1
D: TRBD1
CDR3: CASSLGTDTEAFF
DNA: TGTGCCAGCAGCCTAGGGACAGACACTGAAGCTTTCTTT

size: once
V: TRBV28
J: TRBJ2-4
D: TRBD2
CDR3: CASSPGLVRYIQYF
DNA: TGTGCCAGCAGCCCCGGACTAGTCAGGTACATTCAGTACTTC

size: .
V: TRBV27
J: TRBJ2-1
D: .
CDR3: CASRKLARYNEQFF
DNA: TGTGCCAGCCGAAAACTAGCACGGTACAATGAGCAGTTCTTC

size: .
V: TRBV9
J: TRBJ1-3
D: .
CDR3: CASSVDHSGNTIYF
DNA: TGTGCCAGCAGCGTAGATCACTCTGGAAACACCATATATTTT

size: .
V: TRBV2
J: TRBJ1-5
D: TRBD1
CDR3: CASSGTGGWQPQHF
DNA: TGTGCCAGCTCCGGGACAGGGGGCTGGCAGCCCCAGCATTTT

size: .
V: TRBV6-1
J: TRBJ1-5
D: .
CDR3: CASSENRRGLNSNQPQHF
DNA: TGTGCCAGCAGTGAGAATCGCAGGGGCCTTAATAGCAATCAGCCCCAGCATTTT

size: once
V: TRBV10-3
J: TRBJ2-1
D: TRBD2
CDR3: CAIKPLAGGPNEQFF
DNA: TGTGCCATCAAACCCCTAGCGGGAGGACCAAATGAGCAGTTCTTC

size: .
V: TRBV7-2
J: TRBJ2-7
D: .
CDR3: CASSYSGPSYEQYF
DNA: TGTGCCAGCAGCTACAGCGGCCCCTCCTACGAGCAGTACTTC

size: .
V: TRBV5-1
J: TRBJ2-2
D: TRBD2
CDR3: CASSRLAPNTGELFF
DNA: TGCGCCAGCAGTCGACTAGCTCCGAACACCGGGGAGCTGTTTTTT

size: .
V: TRBV2
J: TRBJ2-7
D: TRBD1
CDR3: CASRDSLFYEQYF
DNA: TGTGCCAGCCGGGACAGCCTATTTTACGAGCAGTACTTC

size: .
V: TRBV6-6
J: TRBJ2-3
D: .
CDR3: CASSYPREGSDTQYF
DNA: TGTGCCAGCAGTTACCCCCGGGAAGGGTCAGATACGCAGTATTTT

size: .
V: TRBV7-2
J: TRBJ1-2
D: TRBD1
CDR3: CASSSQGAIGYTF
DNA: TGTGCCAGCAGCTCACAGGGGGCGATAGGCTACACCTTC

size: .
V: TRBV29-1
J: TRBJ2-3
D: .
CDR3: CSVGDITDTQYF
DNA: TGCAGCGTGGGAGACATCACAGATACGCAGTATTTT

size: .
V: TRBV28
J: TRBJ1-2
D: TRBD1
CDR3: CASRRTGGIRGYTF
DNA: TGTGCCAGCAGGCGGACAGGGGGGATTCGGGGCTACACCTTC

size: .
V: TRBV28
J: TRBJ2-1
D: .
CDR3: CASSFVAYEQFF
DNA: TGTGCCAGCAGTTTTGTGGCCTATGAGCAGTTCTTC

size: .
V: TRBV7-3
J: TRBJ1-1
D: .
CDR3: CASSLRQNTEAFF
DNA: TGTGCCAGCAGCTTAAGGCAAAACACTGAAGCTTTCTTT